Listed below are T cell receptor beta chains from one sample, sequenced in a study of blood T cell repertoires in COVID-19. Sequencing was performed with immunoSEQ multiplex PCR; in TCRdb, only in-frame clones are kept and a portion is missing. The sample contains tens of thousands of clones, 72% of which appear only once. Input material: peripheral blood. Receptors originate from a woman in her 70s with COVID-19, enrolled during active disease. CDR3s include the opening cysteine and the closing phenylalanine or tryptophan. Each record gives: V gene, D gene, clone size, J gene, CDR3 DNA, CDR3 protein. The D gene is left open where the match is weak. For some rows the clone size is stated as once, few or many, or as a class when expanded; others skip it.

>TRBV4-2|TRBD2|-|TRBJ2-1
TGTGCCAGCAGGGGAACTAGCGGGATACAATATGAGCAGTTCTTC
CASRGTSGIQYEQFF
>TRBV19|TRBD1|-|TRBJ1-1
TGTGCCAGTAGTACGGGACAGAGGACAGGTGAAGCTTTCTTT
CASSTGQRTGEAFF
>TRBV6-2/TRBV6-3|TRBD1|-|TRBJ1-3
TGTGCCAGCAGCCCTAGGACAGGATCGAATTCTGGAAACACCATATATTTT
CASSPRTGSNSGNTIYF
>TRBV3-1/TRBV3-2|-|-|TRBJ1-4
TGTGCCAGCAGCCAAGAGGTCGCGGGAGGGTCTAATGAAAAACTGTTTTTT
CASSQEVAGGSNEKLFF
>TRBV7-2|-|few|TRBJ1-5
TGTGCCAGCAGCTTAGCGTTGGGGGGAGGACAGCCCCAGCATTTT
CASSLALGGGQPQHF
>TRBV4-2|-|-|TRBJ1-4
TGTGCCAGCAGCCAAGTAACAGGGCGGAGTGAAAAACTGTTTTTT
CASSQVTGRSEKLFF
>TRBV5-1|TRBD1|-|TRBJ1-2
TGCGCCAGCAGCCCGGGGGACAGTTTCTATGGCTACACCTTC
CASSPGDSFYGYTF
>TRBV19|-|few|TRBJ2-2
TGTGCCAGTAGGGCCAGCGTCACCGGGGAGCTGTTTTTT
CASRASVTGELFF
>TRBV5-1|-|-|TRBJ1-1
TGCGCCAGCAGCTTGGGTCCAGGGAACACTGAAGCTTTCTTT
CASSLGPGNTEAFF
>TRBV11-3|-|-|TRBJ1-4
TGTGCCAGCAGCTTAGAAACCGGGGCTAATGAAAAACTGTTTTTT
CASSLETGANEKLFF
>TRBV7-8|-|-|TRBJ2-5
TGTGCCAGCAGCGGGGGACTCCTCCAAGAGACCCAGTACTTC
CASSGGLLQETQYF
>TRBV5-5|TRBD1|-|TRBJ1-3
TGTGCCAGCAGCTTGGGACAGGGGAATGGAAACACCATATATTTT
CASSLGQGNGNTIYF
>TRBV4-2|TRBD2|-|TRBJ2-2
TGTGCCAGCAGCCAAGATGAGGGTAGCGGGACCGGGGAGCTGTTTTTT
CASSQDEGSGTGELFF
>TRBV9|-|-|TRBJ2-5
TGTGCCAGCAGCGTAGGAGTTAGCGGAGGGGCAGAGACCCAGTACTTC
CASSVGVSGGAETQYF
>TRBV6-5|TRBD1|-|TRBJ2-5
TGTGCCAGCAGTACGACAGGGCGCCAAGAGACCCAGTACTTC
CASSTTGRQETQYF
>TRBV13|-|-|TRBJ1-2
TGTGCCAGCAGCTTACCGCCGGGTGGGTTTTCCGATGGCTACACCTTC
CASSLPPGGFSDGYTF
>TRBV27|-|-|TRBJ2-7
TGTGCCAGCAGTTTATACCGGGGTCCTTCACCCTACGAGCAGTACTTC
CASSLYRGPSPYEQYF
>TRBV5-4|TRBD2|once|TRBJ2-5
TGTGCCAGCAGCTTGCCGGGGGGGCCGTTAGGAGAGACCCAGTACTTC
CASSLPGGPLGETQYF
>TRBV23-1|-|-|TRBJ2-2
TGCGCCAGCAGTCACCGAACGCGAACGAGGGCGTACGCCGGGGAGCTGTTTTTT
CASSHRTRTRAYAGELFF
>TRBV5-1|TRBD2|-|TRBJ2-3
TGCGCCAGCACTAGCGGACTAGCGGGATTGGGCGCAGATACGCAGTATTTT
CASTSGLAGLGADTQYF
>TRBV5-1|TRBD2|-|TRBJ2-1
TGCGCCAGCAGCTTGGGTGCGGGAGGGCCAGTAAATGAGCAGTTCTTC
CASSLGAGGPVNEQFF
>TRBV7-9|-|once|TRBJ1-5
TGTGCCAGCAGCTTAGAGGGGGGGAATCAGCCCCAGCATTTT
CASSLEGGNQPQHF
>TRBV12-3/TRBV12-4|-|once|TRBJ1-5
TGTGCCAGCACCACAGAAGAAGGACAGCCCCAGCATTTT
CASTTEEGQPQHF
>TRBV11-3|-|-|TRBJ1-2
TGTGCCAGCAGCCCCAGGGATAAGTATGGCTACACCTTC
CASSPRDKYGYTF
>TRBV13|TRBD1|few|TRBJ1-2
TGTGCCAGCAGCTTAGTAGGGGGCCTACACGACTACACCTTC
CASSLVGGLHDYTF
>TRBV5-1|-|-|TRBJ1-4
TGCGCCAGCAGCTTAAGGAGGGGTGGGGAAAAACTGTTTTTT
CASSLRRGGEKLFF
>TRBV7-9|-|once|TRBJ1-5
TGTGCCAGCAGCTTGGAGAATCAGCCCCAGCATTTT
CASSLENQPQHF
>TRBV18|-|-|TRBJ1-4
TGTGCCAGCCACCGACCGGGTGAAAAACTGTTTTTT
CASHRPGEKLFF
>TRBV7-2|-|-|TRBJ1-5
TGTGCCAGCAGCCCAGGTGGGGGGAGCAATCAGCCCCAGCATTTT
CASSPGGGSNQPQHF
>TRBV5-1|TRBD2|-|TRBJ2-1
TGCGCCAGCAGCTTGGCCCTAGCGGGAGGGCCGGTTGAGCAGTTCTTC
CASSLALAGGPVEQFF
>TRBV5-6|TRBD1|-|TRBJ1-1
TGTGCCAGCAGCCCGACAGGGAGAACTGAAGCTTTCTTT
CASSPTGRTEAFF
>TRBV7-2|TRBD2|-|TRBJ2-7
TGTGCCAGCAGCTTAGAGGCTAGCGGGGGGCCTTTCTCCTACGAGCAGTACTTC
CASSLEASGGPFSYEQYF
>TRBV6-2/TRBV6-3|TRBD2|-|TRBJ2-1
TGTGCCAGCAGTTTAACTAGCGGGAGTGTATACAATGAGCAGTTCTTC
CASSLTSGSVYNEQFF
>TRBV27|TRBD1|-|TRBJ2-7
TGTGCCAGCAGTTTCGGGACAGGCTACGAGCAGTACTTC
CASSFGTGYEQYF
>TRBV6-5|-|-|TRBJ2-3
TGTGCCAGCAGTAAGGCCGGGGATACGCAGTATTTT
CASSKAGDTQYF
>TRBV18|-|-|TRBJ2-7
TGTGCCAGCTCCCACGGGACAGCGGGGGAAGGGCAGTACTTC
CASSHGTAGEGQYF
>TRBV7-9|-|-|TRBJ1-2
TGTGCCAGCAGCTATCAGACAGTCAACTATGGCTACACCTTC
CASSYQTVNYGYTF
>TRBV27|-|few|TRBJ2-5
TGTGCCAGCGGATCAGGGAAAGAGACCCAGTACTTC
CASGSGKETQYF
>TRBV5-1|TRBD1|-|TRBJ2-7
TGCGCCAGCAGCTCCGGGACAGGGAGCTACGAGCAGTACTTC
CASSSGTGSYEQYF
>TRBV7-9|-|-|TRBJ1-2
TGTGCCAGCAGCTTAAGCGAAGTTAGCTATGGCTACACCTTC
CASSLSEVSYGYTF
>TRBV24-1|-|once|TRBJ2-1
TGTGCCACCAGTGGGCCATACAATGAGCAGTTCTTC
CATSGPYNEQFF
>TRBV4-3|-|-|TRBJ2-5
TGCGCCAGCAGCCAAGATTGGGGGCCCGAGGAGACCCAGTACTTC
CASSQDWGPEETQYF
>TRBV4-2|TRBD2|-|TRBJ2-1
TGTGCCAGCAGCCAAGATCTACGCGGGGGGGCGTCAAATGAGCAGTTCTTC
CASSQDLRGGASNEQFF
>TRBV5-4|-|-|TRBJ2-7
TGTGCCAGCAGCTTCGGTCAGGGGTTCTACGAGCAGTACTTC
CASSFGQGFYEQYF
>TRBV10-3|TRBD2|-|TRBJ2-1
TGTGCCATCAGTCCCGGGACTAGCGGGAGCGGCGACAATGAGCAGTTCTTC
CAISPGTSGSGDNEQFF
>TRBV19|-|-|TRBJ1-6
TGTGCCAGTAGAGTATCCTCGACTTGGGGAAGGGGTTCACCCCTCCACTTT
CASRVSSTWGRGSPLHF
>TRBV10-3|-|-|TRBJ2-7
TGTGCCATCAGTGAGTTAGGCGGAAGCTACGAGCAGTACTTC
CAISELGGSYEQYF
>TRBV9|-|-|TRBJ2-1
TGTGCCAGCAGCTCAATTTCCAATGAGCAGTTCTTC
CASSSISNEQFF
>TRBV9|TRBD1|once|TRBJ1-3
TGTGCCAGCAGCCCCAAAGGGACAGGGGGCTCTGGAAACACCATATATTTT
CASSPKGTGGSGNTIYF
>TRBV6-5|-|-|TRBJ1-1
TGTGCCAGCAGCCAGTCTACCAGGGGTTCTGAAGCTTTCTTT
CASSQSTRGSEAFF
>TRBV11-3|TRBD2|few|TRBJ2-2
TGTGCCAGCAGCCGACACCGAGCGGGAGTAATAGGCACCGGGGAGCTGTTTTTT
CASSRHRAGVIGTGELFF
>TRBV18|-|-|TRBJ2-5
TGTGCCAGCTCACCTACTGCCCAAGAGACCCAGTACTTC
CASSPTAQETQYF
>TRBV7-6|-|once|TRBJ2-3
TGTGCCAGCAGACCGAGCCCGGGGGTGTCCACAGATACGCAGTATTTT
CASRPSPGVSTDTQYF